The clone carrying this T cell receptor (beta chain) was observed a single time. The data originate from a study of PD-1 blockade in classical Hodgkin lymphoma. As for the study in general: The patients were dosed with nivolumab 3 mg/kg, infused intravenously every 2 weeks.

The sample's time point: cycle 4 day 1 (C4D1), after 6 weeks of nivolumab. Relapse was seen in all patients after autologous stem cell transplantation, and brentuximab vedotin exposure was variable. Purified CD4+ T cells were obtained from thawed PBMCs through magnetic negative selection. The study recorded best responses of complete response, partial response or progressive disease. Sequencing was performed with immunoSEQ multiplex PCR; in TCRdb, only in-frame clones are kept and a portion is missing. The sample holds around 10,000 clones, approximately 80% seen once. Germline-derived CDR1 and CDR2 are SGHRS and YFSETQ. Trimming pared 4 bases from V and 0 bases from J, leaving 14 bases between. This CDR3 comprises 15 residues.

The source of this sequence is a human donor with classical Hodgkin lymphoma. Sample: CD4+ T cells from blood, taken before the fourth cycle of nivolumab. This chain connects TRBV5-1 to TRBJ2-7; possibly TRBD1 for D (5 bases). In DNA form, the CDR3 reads TGCGCCAGCAGCCCGGACGGACATCACTCCTACGAGCAGTACTTC. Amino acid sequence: CASSPDGHHSYEQYF.